One and the same sample provided the 29 T cell receptor beta chains below, sequenced in a study of blood T cell repertoires in COVID-19. Produced via immunoSEQ multiplex PCR; TCRdb's table is partial and in-frame only. The sample lists 250,000 or so clones; around nine tenths were seen once. Sequencing input: peripheral blood. The source is a woman aged 40 to 50 who had recovered from COVID-19.

J is TRBJ1-5 and V is TRBV19, with D possibly TRBD1 on 5 matching bases. Trimming removed 5 bases from V and 2 bases from J, with 10 bases in between. The CDR3 has 14 amino acids. Germline CDR1 LNHDA, CDR2 SQIVND (reference sequence). The CDR3 sequence: CASSYPGGNQPQHF. In DNA, the CDR3 is TGTGCCAGTAGTTATCCGGGGGGCAATCAGCCCCAGCATTTT.

V and J are TRBV18 and TRBJ2-1; TRBD2 is a possible D gene (6 bases). Trimming removed 6 bases at V and 0 bases at J, with 15 bases between. CDR1 is KGHSH, CDR2 LQKENI, per germline. This CDR3 region has 16 residues. The CDR3 sequence: CASSPLASSSYNEQFF. CDR3 in DNA: TGTGCCAGCTCCCCCCTAGCGTCGAGCTCCTACAATGAGCAGTTCTTC. Filled out from reference TRBV18 and TRBJ2-1, the complete variable domain reads NAGVMQNPRHLVRRRGQEARLRCSPMKGHSHVYWYRQLPEEGLKFMVYLQKENIIDESGMPKERFSAEFPKEGPSILRIQQVVRGDSAAYFCASSPLASSSYNEQFFGPGTRLTVL.

This clone occurred a few times. The gene calls are TRBV5-1 and TRBJ2-1; TRBD2 is a possible D gene (5 bases). Germline loops: CDR1 SGHRS, CDR2 YFSETQ. V was trimmed by 0 bases and J by 7 bases, leaving 14 bases between them. The CDR3 extends over 15 amino acids. The DNA for the CDR3 is TGCGCCAGCAGCTTGGACCAGCTTAGCGTGAATGAGCAGTTCTTC. It specifies CASSLDQLSVNEQFF. The whole variable domain, filled in from reference TRBV5-1 and TRBJ2-1, reads KAGVTQTPRYLIKTRGQQVTLSCSPISGHRSVSWYQQTPGQGLQFLFEYFSETQRNKGNFPGRFSGRQFSNSRSEMNVSTLELGDSALYLCASSLDQLSVNEQFFGPGTRLTVL.

The chain uses TRBV7-9 and TRBJ1-4, with a tentative D call TRBD1 (6 bases). Trimming removed 3 bases at V and 2 bases at J, with 10 bases between. Per the germline V gene, CDR1 is SEHNR and CDR2 is FQNEAQ (reference sequence). This CDR3 is 15 amino acids long. The CDR3 DNA is TGTGCCAGCAGCTTTGAGGGGGTGACTAATGAAAAACTGTTTTTT. Residues: CASSFEGVTNEKLFF.

This clone was seen a single time. The rearrangement links TRBV7-8 to TRBJ1-2; 7 bases line up with TRBD1. This CDR3 is built from 16 residues. CDR1 and CDR2 from the germline V gene are SGHVS and FQNEAQ. V gave up 1 base and J gave up 4 bases; unmatched junction bases: 9. The CDR3 reads CASSLGAATGSYGYTF. CDR3 nucleotides: TGTGCCAGCAGCTTAGGTGCGGCGACAGGGAGCTATGGCTACACCTTC.

This clone came up a few times. The chain links TRBV6-5 to TRBJ1-1; TRBD1 matches at 9 bases. The V and J ends lost 10 bases and 11 bases, in that order; junction bases with no gene match: 11. CDR1 MNHEY and CDR2 SVGAGI come from the germline V gene. There are 12 residues in the CDR3. The CDR3 nucleotides are TGTGCCACCCGCCGGGACAGGGATGGGGCTTTCTTT. The encoded protein is CATRRDRDGAFF.

The chain combines TRBV7-2 with TRBJ2-3; 9 bases match TRBD2. V was clipped by 5 bases and J by 8 bases; unmatched bases: 11. Germline values: CDR1 SGHTA, CDR2 FQGNSA. This CDR3 has 15 amino acids. The CDR3 region has the DNA TGTGCCAGCAGCCCGATAGCGGGAGTTGGGGGTACGCAGTATTTT. As protein: CASSPIAGVGGTQYF.

This clone was counted between two and nine times. This chain connects TRBV19 to TRBJ1-3; 8 bases fit TRBD1. Germline assignment: CDR1 LNHDA and CDR2 SQIVND (reference sequence). The CDR3 spans 13 residues. Trimming cost V 7 bases and J 5 bases; bases outside gene matches: 4. The CDR3 nucleotides are TGTGCCAGTAAGGGACAGGAAAGAAACACCATATATTTT. Translation: CASKGQERNTIYF.

The chain carries TRBV30 and TRBJ1-1; the D gene is possibly TRBD1 (5 bases). V shed 0 bases and J shed 5 bases, with 10 bases lying between them. Germline CDR1 and CDR2: GTSNPN and SVGIG (reference sequence). There are 13 residues in the CDR3. In nucleotides, the CDR3 is TGTGCCTGGAGTGTGGGGCAGTGGACTGAAGCTTTCTTT. As protein: CAWSVGQWTEAFF.

This rearrangement joins TRBV4-3 to TRBJ1-1; 7 bases are shared with TRBD1. The V gene end was trimmed by 1 base and the J gene end by 1 base; junction bases not matched to a gene: 3. The germline gives CDR1 LGHNA, CDR2 YSLEER. CDR3 length: 15 residues. DNA of the CDR3: TGCGCCAGCAGCCAAGGCCGACAGGGGAACACTGAAGCTTTCTTT. Translation: CASSQGRQGNTEAFF.

A remark on this clone: Distinct nucleotide sequences in the sample also encode this CDR3. This chain connects TRBV19 to TRBJ2-5, with D perhaps matching TRBD2 (7 bases). Germline assignment: CDR1 LNHDA and CDR2 SQIVND (reference sequence). This CDR3 is built from 15 residues. The V and J ends lost 5 bases and 4 bases respectively, with 17 bases between them. CDR3 protein: CASSPPGGGRETQYF. CDR3 bases: TGTGCCAGTAGTCCCCCCGGGGGCGGGAGAGAGACCCAGTACTTC.

The genes are TRBV9 and TRBJ2-2; a weak D match, TRBD1 (7 bases). The germline V gene has CDR1 SGDLS and CDR2 YYNGEE. The germline V and J ends were trimmed by 7 bases and 4 bases, with 17 bases remaining between them. This CDR3 comprises 15 residues. DNA for the CDR3: TGTGCCAGCCGCCCCGGGCAGGGGGGCACCGGGGAGCTGTTTTTT. This codes for CASRPGQGGTGELFF. Drawing the rest from reference TRBV9 and TRBJ2-2, the complete variable domain is DSGVTQTPKHLITATGQRVTLRCSPRSGDLSVYWYQQSLDQGLQFLIQYYNGEERAKGNILERFSAQQFPDLHSELNLSSLELGDSALYFCASRPGQGGTGELFFGEGSRLTVL.

This sequence joins TRBV5-1 and TRBJ2-5, with D possibly TRBD1 on 6 matching bases. The CDR3 length is 15 residues. Germline V CDR1 and CDR2: SGHRS, YFSETQ. The V end was cut by 0 bases, the J end by 1 base, with 10 bases between. The CDR3 is CASSLGGTTQETQYF. The CDR3 nucleotides are TGCGCCAGCAGCTTGGGAGGGACAACCCAAGAGACCCAGTACTTC.

V gene TRBV5-1 combines with J gene TRBJ2-3, with a weak D call TRBD2 (6 bases). CDR1 SGHRS and CDR2 YFSETQ come from the germline V gene. Trimming removed 4 bases at V and 4 bases at J, with 16 bases between. This CDR3 has 15 residues. CDR3 sequence: CASSPPAGQADTQYF. CDR3 coding DNA: TGCGCCAGCAGCCCCCCGGCGGGGCAGGCAGATACGCAGTATTTT.

V is TRBV7-9 and J is TRBJ1-5; D unclear. This CDR3 is 16 amino acids long. V was pared by 4 bases and J by 6 bases, with 19 bases between. Germline V gene lookup returns CDR1 SEHNR and CDR2 FQNEAQ (reference sequence). CDR3 amino acids: CASSSTDPLGGQPQHF. The CDR3 nucleotides are TGTGCCAGCAGCTCCACGGACCCCCTGGGAGGTCAGCCCCAGCATTTT.

This clone was recorded only once. The J gene is TRBJ1-2, the V gene TRBV29-1, with a tentative D call TRBD1 (6 bases). Trimming stripped 6 bases from V and 3 bases from J, with 14 bases between. Germline CDR1 reads SQVTM; CDR2 reads ANQGSEA. The CDR3 length is 13 residues. The CDR3 DNA reads as TGCAGCGTGCACCAGGGGCGCGACTATGGCTACACCTTC. Protein sequence: CSVHQGRDYGYTF.

The V and J genes are TRBV30 and TRBJ1-6; a possible D gene is TRBD1 (5 bases). Trimming pared 2 bases from V and 1 base from J, leaving 6 bases between. Germline CDR1 GTSNPN, CDR2 SVGIG (reference sequence). CDR3 size: 14 residues. This chain's CDR3 is CAWSKGSYNSPLHF. CDR3 nucleotide sequence: TGTGCCTGGAGTAAGGGGTCCTATAATTCACCCCTCCACTTT.

The chain has TRBV6-2 or TRBV6-3 and TRBJ1-2; maybe TRBD1 (6 bases). V was clipped by 6 bases and J by 5 bases, with 13 bases between them. The CDR3 is made up of 13 amino acids. Per the germline V gene, CDR1 is MNHEY and CDR2 is SVGEGT. This CDR3 reads CASSLQGRYGYTF. The CDR3 DNA reads as TGTGCCAGCAGCCTACAGGGAAGGTATGGCTACACCTTC.

The chain carries TRBV6-6 and TRBJ1-2, with 9 nucleotides matching TRBD1. V lost 7 bases to trimming and J lost 3 bases; unmatched junction nucleotides: 6. CDR3 length: 14 residues. Germline V CDR1 and CDR2: MNHNY, SVGAGI (reference sequence). CDR3 DNA: TGTGCCAGCACCCGGACAGGGGACGACTATGGCTACACCTTC. Protein product: CASTRTGDDYGYTF.

V usage is TRBV6-6 and J usage is TRBJ2-7; 8 bases align to TRBD1. With V trimmed by 6 bases and J by 7 bases, 11 bases remained unmatched. Germline CDR1 is MNHNY and CDR2 is SVGAGI (reference sequence). The CDR3 extends over 14 amino acids. The CDR3 here is CASRPGTGRGEQYF. The CDR3 DNA sequence: TGTGCCAGCAGACCCGGGACAGGACGGGGGGAGCAGTACTTC.

V gene TRBV15 combines with J gene TRBJ1-5; a possible D gene is TRBD1 (5 bases). This CDR3 has 19 residues. Germline-derived CDR1 and CDR2 are LNHNV and YYDKDF (reference sequence). V was pared by 5 bases and J by 0 bases, with 23 bases between. The CDR3 sequence is CATSQLLEGPPYSNQPQHF. As DNA, the CDR3 is TGTGCCACCAGCCAGCTGTTGGAGGGACCCCCTTATAGCAATCAGCCCCAGCATTTT.

In its sample, this clone was seen a few times. The chain joins TRBV29-1 to TRBJ2-7, with a tentative D call TRBD1 (5 bases). This CDR3 spans 11 amino acids. From germline, CDR1 is SQVTM and CDR2 ANQGSEA. Trimming removed 3 bases at V and 7 bases at J, with 10 bases between. CDR3 residues: CSVDRAGEQYF. The CDR3 DNA sequence: TGCAGCGTTGATAGGGCAGGGGAGCAGTACTTC.

V usage is TRBV27 and J usage is TRBJ2-1; 10 positions match TRBD2. J gave up 2 bases and V 5 bases, and 3 bases lay outside the gene matches. Germline V gene sequence: CDR1 MNHEY, CDR2 SMNVEV (reference sequence). The CDR3 has 15 residues. In DNA form, the CDR3 reads TGTGCCAGCAGTCTCGGGACTAGCGCCTACAATGAGCAGTTCTTC. This translates into CASSLGTSAYNEQFF.

The V gene is TRBV18, the J gene TRBJ1-6, with D uncertain. This CDR3 is 15 amino acids long. Between the trimmed V and J ends, which lost 1 base and 4 bases, there was a span of 8 bases. Looked up from germline, CDR1 is KGHSH and CDR2 is LQKENI. In DNA form, the CDR3 reads TGTGCCAGCTCACCACTGCGGCAGTATAATTCACCCCTCCACTTT. Protein product: CASSPLRQYNSPLHF.

The chain carries TRBV6-5 and TRBJ2-1, with 7 nucleotides matching TRBD2. The CDR3 loop spans 15 amino acids. The germline V gene encodes CDR1 MNHEY and CDR2 SVGAGI. V lost 6 bases, J lost 2 bases, and 7 bases stayed unmatched. The CDR3 DNA reads TGTGCCAGCAGCCCCGGCGGGAGCACCTACAATGAGCAGTTCTTC. As protein: CASSPGGSTYNEQFF.

The sample holds a few counts of this clone. The CDR3, as DNA: TGTGCCAGTAGTAGGAGGTCTGAAGCTTTCTTT. Encoded protein: CASSRRSEAFF. The chain carries TRBV19 and TRBJ1-1; unclear D gene. The CDR3 totals 11 residues. CDR1 and CDR2 (germline): LNHDA, SQIVND (reference sequence). V lost 4 bases and J 6 bases, leaving 6 bases between the germline ends. The complete variable domain, with remaining parts taken from reference TRBV19 and TRBJ1-1, reads DGGITQSPKYLFRKEGQNVTLSCEQNLNHDAMYWYRQDPGQGLRLIYYSQIVNDFQKGDIAEGYSVSREKKESFPLTVTSAQKNPTAFYLCASSRRSEAFFGQGTRLTVV.

The chain combines TRBV7-2 with TRBJ1-4, with 9 bases matching TRBD1. The V and J ends lost 1 base and 7 bases, in that order; junction bases with no gene match: 16. CDR1 and CDR2 from the germline V gene are SGHTA and FQGNSA. The CDR3 sequence is 19 residues long. CDR3 residues: CASSLVGGQGRVISEKLFF. CDR3 DNA: TGTGCCAGCAGCTTAGTAGGGGGACAGGGTAGGGTCATTAGTGAAAAACTGTTTTTT.

This rearrangement joins TRBV21-1 to TRBJ1-2. TRBV21-1 is described as a pseudogene. This CDR3 is built from 16 residues. CDR3: CASTPAGRGGCYGYTF. The CDR3 DNA follows: TGTGCCAGCACCCCAGCGGGACGTGGGGGCTGCTATGGCTACACCTTC.

The chain recombines TRBV15 with TRBJ1-2; 8 bases agree with TRBD1. In germline, CDR1 is LNHNV, CDR2 YYDKDF (reference sequence). This CDR3 region has 15 residues. V dropped 1 base and J dropped 8; count of bases not matched to a gene: 9. CDR3 nucleotides: TGTGCCACCAGCAGAGCCCAAACAGGGGGAGGCGGCTACACCTTC. Translated: CATSRAQTGGGGYTF.